The sequence of this TCR beta chain was determined in a study of cytomegalovirus exposure and HLA in healthy donors. Overall study: Of several hundred genotyped donors, more than 75% grouped in the Caucasian-associated ancestry cluster. Study-level points and caveats: High sensitivity and specificity were reportedly achieved when the classifier diagnosed cytomegalovirus status. According to a later analysis, most TCR beta chains associated with CMV appeared HLA-restricted. Productive rates of about 90% or about 30% were seen for most TCR beta V segments in an earlier analysis.

Germline V gene lookup returns CDR1 MGHRA and CDR2 YSYEKL. CDR3 size: 16 residues. J gave up 2 bases and V 2 bases, and 8 bases lay outside the gene matches. As to this clone: What it binds is unknown.

The PCR was carried out with 60 Vbeta primers and 13 Jbeta primers. Produced via immunoSEQ multiplex PCR; TCRdb's table is partial and in-frame only. This table has approximately 140,000 clones, less than 85% appearing once. The chain links TRBV4-1 to TRBJ1-1; 7 positions match TRBD1. This TCR was recovered from a man over 45 in good health and CMV-seropositive. What was sequenced was PBMCs. The CDR3 sequence is CASSQPGQRKNTEAFF. Written as DNA, the CDR3 is TGCGCCAGCAGCCAACCGGGACAGAGAAAAAACACTGAAGCTTTCTTT.